These 17 T cell receptor beta chains were sequenced from one sample in a study of shared clonotypes between healthy human individuals. The repertoire was sequenced with immunoSEQ multiplex PCR; TCRdb's copy has only in-frame clones and lacks some. Of roughly 1,000,000 clones listed, 78% are singletons. The sample comprised memory CD4+ T cells from PBMCs. Documented subset: CD45RA-negative fraction. Receptor source: a man aged 18 to 30 in good health. Some clones in this sample may be carry-over from other donors' samples.

CDR3: CASSLGAGGRGEQYF. The CDR3 DNA is TGTGCCAGCAGCTTAGGTGCGGGTGGCCGGGGCGAGCAGTACTTC. The J gene is TRBJ2-7, the V gene TRBV11-3, with TRBD2 as a possible D gene (5 bases). This CDR3 has 15 residues. CDR1 is SGHNT, CDR2 YENEEA, per germline. With 1 base removed from V and 6 bases from J, the gap between germline ends came to 16 bases. The entire variable domain, with the rest obtained from reference TRBV11-3 and TRBJ2-7, is as follows: EAGVVQSPRYKIIEKKQPVAFWCNPISGHNTLYWYLQNLGQGPELLIRYENEEAVDDSQLPKDRFSAERLKGVDSTLKIQPAELGDSAVYLCASSLGAGGRGEQYFGPGTRLTVT.

The V gene is TRBV2, the J gene TRBJ1-1, with 8 bases matching TRBD1. From germline, CDR1 is SNHLY and CDR2 FYNNEI. Losses at the gene ends were 7 bases for V and 3 bases for J; bases not matched to a gene: 7. The CDR3 extends over 14 amino acids. CDR3: CASTESTGDTEAFF. The CDR3 DNA is TGTGCCAGCACCGAATCGACAGGGGACACTGAAGCTTTCTTT.

The chain combines TRBV2 with TRBJ1-5, with D possibly TRBD1 on 5 matching bases. The CDR3 contains 14 residues. The V gene's germline CDR1 is SNHLY and CDR2 FYNNEI. Trimming pared 5 bases from V and 3 bases from J, leaving 11 bases between. This chain's CDR3 is CASSSDRINQPQHF. The CDR3 DNA follows: TGTGCCAGCAGTAGCGACAGAATCAATCAGCCCCAGCATTTT. The full variable domain, in which reference TRBV2 and TRBJ1-5 provide the parts outside the CDR3, is EPEVTQTPSHQVTQMGQEVILRCVPISNHLYFYWYRQILGQKVEFLVSFYNNEISEKSEIFDDQFSVERPDGSNFTLKIRSTKLEDSAMYFCASSSDRINQPQHFGDGTRLSIL.

In DNA form, the CDR3 reads TGTGCCAGCAGCTTAAGACTCGGGGGGCAAGAGACCCAGTACTTC. Its protein is CASSLRLGGQETQYF. The rearrangement joins TRBV5-6 to TRBJ2-5; 7 nucleotides line up with TRBD2. In germline, CDR1 is SGHDT, CDR2 YYEEEE. The CDR3 sequence is 15 residues long. V gave up 2 bases and J gave up 2 bases; unmatched junction bases: 6.

This chain uses TRBV2 with TRBJ1-2, with 7 bases fitting TRBD1. The junction had 5 bases not matched to a gene; V was cut back by 8 bases and J by 2 bases. In germline, CDR1 is SNHLY, CDR2 FYNNEI. This CDR3 spans 13 amino acids. For the CDR3, the DNA is TGTGCCAGCGGGACAGCCGAGAACTATGGCTACACCTTC. Amino acid sequence: CASGTAENYGYTF.

The chain carries TRBV7-3 and TRBJ2-1; 9 bases are shared with TRBD2. This CDR3 has 15 amino acids. Trimming cost V 5 bases and J 4 bases; bases outside gene matches: 6. In germline, CDR1 is SGHTA, CDR2 FQGTGA. The DNA of the CDR3 is TGTGCCAGCAGCCCGGGACTAGCAAGTTACAATGAGCAGTTCTTC. It codes for CASSPGLASYNEQFF.

This clone has more than one count but fewer than ten. The chain combines TRBV30 with TRBJ2-4; 7 bases match TRBD1. CDR1 GTSNPN and CDR2 SVGIG come from the germline V gene (reference sequence). The CDR3 contains 11 residues. J gave up 7 bases and V 8 bases, and 5 bases lay outside the gene matches. CDR3 protein: CAVQGTNIQYF. DNA of the CDR3: TGTGCCGTACAGGGGACGAACATTCAGTACTTC.

The chain carries TRBV20-1 and TRBJ2-1, with D possibly TRBD1 on 6 matching bases. The V end lost 5 bases, the J end lost 6 bases, and 8 bases lay between the germline ends. The germline V gene has CDR1 DFQATT and CDR2 SNEGSKA (reference sequence). The CDR3 is 11 amino acids. Here the CDR3 DNA reads TGCAGTGCTGGGGACACCAATGAGCAGTTCTTC. This translates into CSAGDTNEQFF.

The V and J genes are TRBV9 and TRBJ2-3, with D tentatively TRBD2 (6 bases). The CDR3 loop spans 16 amino acids. From germline, CDR1 is SGDLS and CDR2 YYNGEE. Trimming stripped 3 bases from V and 0 bases from J, with 14 bases between. The CDR3 here is CASSGTLARSTDTQYF. DNA of the CDR3: TGTGCCAGCAGCGGGACCCTAGCGCGTAGCACAGATACGCAGTATTTT.

This clone was counted ten times or more. V is TRBV7-2 and J is TRBJ2-5, with 14 positions matching TRBD2. The ends lost 5 bases at V and 5 bases at J; junction bases unmatched: 7. Germline CDR1 SGHTA, CDR2 FQGNSA. This CDR3 has 16 residues. CDR3 amino acids: CASSGGTSGSRETQYF. As DNA, the CDR3 is TGTGCCAGCAGCGGTGGGACTAGCGGGAGTCGGGAGACCCAGTACTTC.

The chain employs TRBV14 and TRBJ2-1; 9 bases agree with TRBD2. The V gene's germline CDR1 is SGHDN and CDR2 FVKESK. With 5 bases clipped from V and 4 bases from J, the junction kept 6 bases outside the gene matches. The CDR3 has 15 residues. This chain's CDR3 is CASSRAGGQYNEQFF. The CDR3 DNA reads as TGTGCCAGCAGCAGAGCGGGAGGACAATACAATGAGCAGTTCTTC.

This clone was detected only once. This chain uses TRBV28 with TRBJ1-2, with a possible D match to TRBD1 (6 bases). V gave up 3 bases and J gave up 4 bases, with 15 bases separating them. This CDR3 is 15 amino acids long. CDR1 and CDR2 (germline): MDHEN, SYDVKM. The CDR3 spells CASSFSGGKGYGYTF. In DNA form, the CDR3 reads TGTGCCAGCAGTTTCTCGGGGGGCAAGGGCTATGGCTACACCTTC.

The chain links TRBV9 to TRBJ2-5; a weak D match, TRBD2 (7 bases). CDR3 size: 14 residues. Trimming shortened V by 3 bases and J by 7 bases, and 16 bases separated the two germline ends. Germline loops: CDR1 SGDLS, CDR2 YYNGEE. The CDR3 loop is CASSEGGEMGTQYF. The CDR3 DNA is TGTGCCAGCAGCGAAGGGGGGGAGATGGGGACCCAGTACTTC.

V usage is TRBV18 and J usage is TRBJ1-1; 10 bases are a match to TRBD1. V shed 1 base and J 5 bases; nucleotides not matched to a gene: 4. This CDR3 comprises 15 residues. The germline V gene encodes CDR1 KGHSH and CDR2 LQKENI. CDR3 nucleotide sequence: TGTGCCAGCTCACCACGCGACAGGGGGCAGACTGAAGCTTTCTTT. It specifies CASSPRDRGQTEAFF.

V gene TRBV2 combines with J gene TRBJ2-1, with D unresolved. This CDR3 contains 12 residues. Germline values: CDR1 SNHLY, CDR2 FYNNEI. V was pared by 6 bases and J by 14 bases, with 17 bases between. The CDR3 DNA follows: TGTGCCAGCAGGCAGGATTACGGTTCGGAGTTCTTC. It encodes CASRQDYGSEFF.

The chain employs TRBV4-2 and TRBJ1-2; the D gene is possibly TRBD1 (6 bases). Germline CDR1 LGHNA, CDR2 YNFKEQ. V lost 3 bases to trimming and J lost 2 bases, with 13 bases between them. The CDR3 loop spans 15 amino acids. The CDR3 sequence is CASSHSLRGNYGYTF. The DNA for the CDR3 is TGTGCCAGCAGCCACTCTCTCAGGGGCAACTATGGCTACACCTTC.

The chain joins TRBV5-5 to TRBJ1-6; D is unclear. With 3 bases removed from V and 0 bases from J, the gap between germline ends came to 7 bases. The CDR3 is 15 residues long. Germline V gene lookup returns CDR1 SGHKS and CDR2 YYEKEE (reference sequence). CDR3 sequence reads: CASSYGSSYNSPLHF. The CDR3 DNA follows: TGTGCCAGCAGCTACGGGAGCTCCTATAATTCACCCCTCCACTTT.